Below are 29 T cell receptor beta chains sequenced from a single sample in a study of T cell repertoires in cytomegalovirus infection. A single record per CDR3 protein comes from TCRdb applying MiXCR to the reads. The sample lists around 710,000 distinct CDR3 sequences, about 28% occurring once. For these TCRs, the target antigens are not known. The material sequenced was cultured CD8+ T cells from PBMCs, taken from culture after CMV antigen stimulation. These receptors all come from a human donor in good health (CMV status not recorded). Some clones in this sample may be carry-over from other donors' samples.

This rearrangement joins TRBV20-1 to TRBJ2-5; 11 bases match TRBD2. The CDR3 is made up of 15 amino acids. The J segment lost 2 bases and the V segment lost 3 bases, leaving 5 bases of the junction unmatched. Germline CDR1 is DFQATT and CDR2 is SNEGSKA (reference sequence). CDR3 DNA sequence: TGCAGTGCTAGCCCACTAGCGGGAGTACAAGAGACCCAGTACTTC. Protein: CSASPLAGVQETQYF.

DNA for the CDR3: TGTGCCAGCAGTGATCGACAGGGTTTCGGCACTGAAGCTTTCTTT. It specifies CASSDRQGFGTEAFF. This chain connects TRBV27 to TRBJ1-1; 7 bases fit TRBD1. Looked up from germline, CDR1 is MNHEY and CDR2 is SMNVEV (reference sequence). This CDR3 is built from 15 residues. Germline trimming cut 5 bases from V and 4 bases from J; bases unmatched to any gene: 10.

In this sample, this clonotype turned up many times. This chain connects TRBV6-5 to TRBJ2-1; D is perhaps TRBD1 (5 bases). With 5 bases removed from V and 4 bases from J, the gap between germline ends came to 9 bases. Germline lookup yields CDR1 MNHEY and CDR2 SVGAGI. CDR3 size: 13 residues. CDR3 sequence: CASSVSGYNEQFF. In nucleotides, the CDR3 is TGTGCCAGCAGTGTCTCAGGGTACAATGAGCAGTTCTTC.

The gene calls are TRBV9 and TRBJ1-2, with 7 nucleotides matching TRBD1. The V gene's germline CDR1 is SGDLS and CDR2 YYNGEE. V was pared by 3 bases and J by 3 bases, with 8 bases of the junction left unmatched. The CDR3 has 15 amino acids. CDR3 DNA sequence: TGTGCCAGCAGCGCCTACGGGACAGCGTACTATGGCTACACCTTC. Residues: CASSAYGTAYYGYTF.

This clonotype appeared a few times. The CDR3 sequence: CASSLTDAPNYGYTF. CDR3 bases: TGTGCCAGCAGCCTCACCGACGCTCCTAACTATGGCTACACCTTC. The V gene is TRBV6-6, the J gene TRBJ1-2; D is unresolved. CDR1 is MNHNY, CDR2 SVGAGI, per germline (reference sequence). V was shortened by 6 bases and J by 0 bases, with 14 bases between the two germline ends. CDR3 size: 15 residues.

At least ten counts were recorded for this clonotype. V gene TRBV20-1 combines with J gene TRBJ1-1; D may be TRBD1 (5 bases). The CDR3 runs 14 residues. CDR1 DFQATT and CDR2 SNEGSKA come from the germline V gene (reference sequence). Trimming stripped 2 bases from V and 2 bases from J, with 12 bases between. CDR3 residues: CSARRADTNTEAFF. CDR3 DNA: TGCAGTGCTAGAAGGGCGGACACTAACACTGAAGCTTTCTTT.

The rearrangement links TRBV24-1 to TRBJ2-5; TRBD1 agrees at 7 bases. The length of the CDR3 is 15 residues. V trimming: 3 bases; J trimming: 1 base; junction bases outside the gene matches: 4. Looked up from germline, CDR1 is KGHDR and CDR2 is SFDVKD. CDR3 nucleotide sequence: TGTGCCACCAGTGATGTCCGGGACAGCCAAGAGACCCAGTACTTC. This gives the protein CATSDVRDSQETQYF.

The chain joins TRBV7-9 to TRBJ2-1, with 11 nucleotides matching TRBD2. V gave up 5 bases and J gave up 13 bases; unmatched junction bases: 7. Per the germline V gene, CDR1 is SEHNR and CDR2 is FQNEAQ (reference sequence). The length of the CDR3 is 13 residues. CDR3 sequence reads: CASSASGGPVQFF. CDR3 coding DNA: TGTGCCAGCAGCGCTAGCGGGGGGCCTGTACAGTTCTTC. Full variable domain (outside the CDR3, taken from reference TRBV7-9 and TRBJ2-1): DTGVSQNPRHKITKRGQNVTFRCDPISEHNRLYWYRQTLGQGPEFLTYFQNEAQLEKSRLLSDRFSAERPKGSFSTLEIQRTEQGDSAMYLCASSASGGPVQFFGPGTRLTVL.

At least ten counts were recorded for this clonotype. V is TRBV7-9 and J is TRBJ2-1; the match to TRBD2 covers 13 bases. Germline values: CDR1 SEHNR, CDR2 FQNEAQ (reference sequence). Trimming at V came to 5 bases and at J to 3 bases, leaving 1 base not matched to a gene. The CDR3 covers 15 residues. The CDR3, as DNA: TGTGCCAGCAGCCGGACTAGCGGGGGCTACAATGAGCAGTTCTTC. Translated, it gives CASSRTSGGYNEQFF.

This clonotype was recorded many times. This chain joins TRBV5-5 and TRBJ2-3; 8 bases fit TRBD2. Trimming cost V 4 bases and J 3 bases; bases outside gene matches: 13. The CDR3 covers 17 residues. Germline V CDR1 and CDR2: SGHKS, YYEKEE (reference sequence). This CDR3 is CASSPGGGGPVTDTQYF. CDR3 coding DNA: TGTGCCAGCAGCCCCGGAGGCGGGGGGCCAGTAACAGATACGCAGTATTTT.

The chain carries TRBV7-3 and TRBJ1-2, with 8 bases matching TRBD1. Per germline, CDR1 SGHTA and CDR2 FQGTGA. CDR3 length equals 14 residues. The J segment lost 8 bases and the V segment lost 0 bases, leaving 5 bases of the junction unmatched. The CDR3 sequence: CASSLTGQDSGYTF. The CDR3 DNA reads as TGTGCCAGCAGCTTAACGGGACAGGACTCGGGCTACACCTTC.

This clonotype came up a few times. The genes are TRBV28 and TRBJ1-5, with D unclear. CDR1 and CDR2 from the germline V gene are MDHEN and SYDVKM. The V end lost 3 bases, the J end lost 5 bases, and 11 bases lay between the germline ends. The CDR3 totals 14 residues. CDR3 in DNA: TGTGCCAGCAGTTTGGGGATAAAGTATCAGCCCCAGCATTTT. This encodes CASSLGIKYQPQHF.

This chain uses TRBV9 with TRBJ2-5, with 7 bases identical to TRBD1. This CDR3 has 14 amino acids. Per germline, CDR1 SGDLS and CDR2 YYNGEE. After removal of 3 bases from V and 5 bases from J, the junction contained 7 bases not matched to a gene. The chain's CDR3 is CASSAQGWEETQYF. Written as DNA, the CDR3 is TGTGCCAGCAGCGCACAGGGGTGGGAGGAGACCCAGTACTTC. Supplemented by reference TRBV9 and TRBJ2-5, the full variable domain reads DSGVTQTPKHLITATGQRVTLRCSPRSGDLSVYWYQQSLDQGLQFLIQYYNGEERAKGNILERFSAQQFPDLHSELNLSSLELGDSALYFCASSAQGWEETQYFGPGTRLLVL.

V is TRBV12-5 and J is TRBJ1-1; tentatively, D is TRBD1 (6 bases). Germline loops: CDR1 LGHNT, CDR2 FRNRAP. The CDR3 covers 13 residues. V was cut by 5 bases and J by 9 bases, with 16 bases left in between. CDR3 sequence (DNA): TGTGCTAGTGGTAACCCGGGGGGCGATAAAGCTTTCTTT. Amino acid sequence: CASGNPGGDKAFF.

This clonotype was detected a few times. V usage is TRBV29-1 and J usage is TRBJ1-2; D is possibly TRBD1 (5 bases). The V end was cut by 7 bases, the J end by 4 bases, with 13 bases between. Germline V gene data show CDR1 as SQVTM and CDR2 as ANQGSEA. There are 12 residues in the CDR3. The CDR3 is CSAPGDGYGYTF. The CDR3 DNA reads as TGCAGCGCCCCGGGGGACGGCTATGGCTACACCTTC.

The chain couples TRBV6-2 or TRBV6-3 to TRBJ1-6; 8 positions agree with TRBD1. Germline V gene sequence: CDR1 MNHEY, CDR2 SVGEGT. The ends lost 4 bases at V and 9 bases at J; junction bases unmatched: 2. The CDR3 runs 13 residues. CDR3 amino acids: CASSSTGVSPLHF. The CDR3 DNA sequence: TGTGCCAGCAGTTCGACAGGGGTTTCACCCCTCCACTTT.

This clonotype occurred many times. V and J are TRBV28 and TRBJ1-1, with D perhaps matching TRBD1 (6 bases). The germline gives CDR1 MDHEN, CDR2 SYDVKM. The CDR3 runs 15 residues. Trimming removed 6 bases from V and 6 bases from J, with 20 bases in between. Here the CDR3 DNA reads TGTGCCAGCAGCTCCTCGGGTCGTAAGGGGGCTGAAGCTTTCTTT. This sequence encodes CASSSSGRKGAEAFF.

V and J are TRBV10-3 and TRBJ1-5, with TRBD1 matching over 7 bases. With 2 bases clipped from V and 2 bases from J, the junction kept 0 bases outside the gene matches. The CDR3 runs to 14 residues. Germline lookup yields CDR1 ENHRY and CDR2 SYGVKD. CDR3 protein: CAISEGQGNQPQHF. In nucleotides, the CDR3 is TGTGCCATCAGTGAGGGACAGGGCAATCAGCCCCAGCATTTT.

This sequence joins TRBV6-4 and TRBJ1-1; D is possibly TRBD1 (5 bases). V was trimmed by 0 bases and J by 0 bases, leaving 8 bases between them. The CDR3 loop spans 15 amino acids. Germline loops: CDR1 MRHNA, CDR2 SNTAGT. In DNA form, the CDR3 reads TGTGCCAGCAGTGACTCGGGGGGTATGAACACTGAAGCTTTCTTT. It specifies CASSDSGGMNTEAFF.

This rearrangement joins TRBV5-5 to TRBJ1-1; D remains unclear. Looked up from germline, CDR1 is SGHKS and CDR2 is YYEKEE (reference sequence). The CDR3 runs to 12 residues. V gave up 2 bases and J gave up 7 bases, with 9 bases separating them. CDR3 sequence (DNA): TGTGCCAGCAGCTTCACAAGTTATGAAGCTTTCTTT. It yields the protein CASSFTSYEAFF.

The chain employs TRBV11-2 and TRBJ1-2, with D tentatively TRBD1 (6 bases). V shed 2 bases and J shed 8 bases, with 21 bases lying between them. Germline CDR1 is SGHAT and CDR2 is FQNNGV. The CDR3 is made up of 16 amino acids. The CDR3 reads CASSLRSDRPYGGYTF. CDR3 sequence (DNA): TGTGCCAGCAGCTTAAGATCCGACAGGCCCTACGGGGGCTACACCTTC. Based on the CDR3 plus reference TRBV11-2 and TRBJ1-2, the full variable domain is EAGVAQSPRYKIIEKRQSVAFWCNPISGHATLYWYQQILGQGPKLLIQFQNNGVVDDSQLPKDRFSAERLKGVDSTLKIQPAKLEDSAVYLCASSLRSDRPYGGYTFGSGTRLTVV.

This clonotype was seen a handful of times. The CDR3 spells CASSLSPDQPQHF. In nucleotides, the CDR3 is TGTGCCAGCAGTTTAAGTCCCGATCAGCCCCAGCATTTT. V and J are TRBV28 and TRBJ1-5; D is uncertain. The V end was cut by 2 bases, the J end by 5 bases, with 7 bases between. Germline values: CDR1 MDHEN, CDR2 SYDVKM. This CDR3 spans 13 amino acids.

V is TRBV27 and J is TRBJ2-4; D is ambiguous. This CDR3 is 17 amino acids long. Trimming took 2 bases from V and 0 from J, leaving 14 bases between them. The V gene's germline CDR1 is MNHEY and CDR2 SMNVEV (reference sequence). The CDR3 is CASSLSGRSLAKNIQYF. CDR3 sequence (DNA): TGTGCCAGCAGTTTAAGTGGCCGATCACTAGCCAAAAACATTCAGTACTTC.

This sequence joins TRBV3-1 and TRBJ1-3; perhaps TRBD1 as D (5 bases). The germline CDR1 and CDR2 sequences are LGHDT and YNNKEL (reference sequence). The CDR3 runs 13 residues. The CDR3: CVVTGDNRNTIYF. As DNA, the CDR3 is TGTGTCGTCACAGGAGACAACAGAAACACCATATATTTT.

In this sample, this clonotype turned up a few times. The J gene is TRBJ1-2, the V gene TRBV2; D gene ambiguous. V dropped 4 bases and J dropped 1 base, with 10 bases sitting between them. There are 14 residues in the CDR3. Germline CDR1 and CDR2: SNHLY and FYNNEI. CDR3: CASSGRVSNYGYTF. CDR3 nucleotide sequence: TGTGCCAGCAGTGGTCGGGTTAGTAACTATGGCTACACCTTC.

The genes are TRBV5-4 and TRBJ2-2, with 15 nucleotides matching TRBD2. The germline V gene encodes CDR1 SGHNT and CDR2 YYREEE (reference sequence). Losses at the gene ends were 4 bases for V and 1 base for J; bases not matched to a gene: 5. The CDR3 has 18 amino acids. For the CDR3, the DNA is TGTGCCAGCAGCACGCCGGGACTAGCGGGGGGGAACACCGGGGAGCTGTTTTTT. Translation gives CASSTPGLAGGNTGELFF.

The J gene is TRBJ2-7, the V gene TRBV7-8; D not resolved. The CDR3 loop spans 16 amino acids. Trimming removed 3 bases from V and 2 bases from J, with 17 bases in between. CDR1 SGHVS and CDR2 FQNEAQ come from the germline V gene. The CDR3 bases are TGTGCCAGCAGCTTCTCACAGAAACTGCTAACCTACGAGCAGTACGTC. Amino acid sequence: CASSFSQKLLTYEQYV.

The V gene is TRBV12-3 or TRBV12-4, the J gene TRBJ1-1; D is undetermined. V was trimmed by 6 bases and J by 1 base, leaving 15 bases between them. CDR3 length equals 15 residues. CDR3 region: CASRPVETQNTEAFF. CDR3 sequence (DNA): TGTGCCAGCAGGCCGGTAGAGACCCAGAACACTGAAGCTTTCTTT.

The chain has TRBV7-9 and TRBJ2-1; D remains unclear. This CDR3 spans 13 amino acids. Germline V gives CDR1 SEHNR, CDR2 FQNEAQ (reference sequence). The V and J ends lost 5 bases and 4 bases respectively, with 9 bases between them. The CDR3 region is CASSPVRYNEQFF. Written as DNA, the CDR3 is TGTGCCAGCAGCCCAGTCCGGTACAATGAGCAGTTCTTC.